This is a list of T cell receptor beta chains from one sample in a study of T cell responses to AZD1222 COVID-19 vaccine. Measured with immunoSEQ multiplex PCR; TCRdb has only the in-frame clones, and not every one. This table has roughly 200,000 clones, 90% to 95% appearing once. Specimen: peripheral blood, collected 28 days after the second dose of the MenACWY control vaccine. These receptors all come from an adult who received the MenACWY meningococcal vaccine as a control. The CDR3 runs from the conserved cysteine through the conserved F or W. D genes are given only for firm matches. Not every row has a clone size; where given, it reads once, few, many or a size class.

d_gene: TRBD1; v_gene: TRBV19; j_gene: TRBJ1-2; abundance: .; CDR3aa: CASSRGQSNYGYTF; CDR3nt: TGTGCCAGTAGCAGGGGACAGTCTAACTATGGCTACACCTTC
d_gene: TRBD1; v_gene: TRBV14; j_gene: TRBJ1-1; abundance: once; CDR3aa: CASSPRGLTEAFF; CDR3nt: TGTGCCAGCAGCCCCAGGGGGCTCACTGAAGCTTTCTTT
d_gene: .; v_gene: TRBV27; j_gene: TRBJ2-2; abundance: few; CDR3aa: CASSLGLAGELFF; CDR3nt: TGTGCCAGCAGTTTAGGGCTGGCCGGGGAGCTGTTTTTT
d_gene: .; v_gene: TRBV7-8; j_gene: TRBJ1-3; abundance: once; CDR3aa: CASSLAGGAGNTIYF; CDR3nt: TGTGCCAGCAGCTTAGCTGGGGGCGCTGGAAACACCATATATTTT
d_gene: .; v_gene: TRBV3-1/TRBV3-2; j_gene: TRBJ2-1; abundance: .; CDR3aa: CASSQDGGVSYNEQFF; CDR3nt: TGTGCCAGCAGCCAAGATGGCGGGGTCTCCTACAATGAGCAGTTCTTC
d_gene: TRBD1; v_gene: TRBV19; j_gene: TRBJ1-5; abundance: .; CDR3aa: CASIGTARFDQPQHF; CDR3nt: TGTGCCAGTATTGGGACAGCTCGTTTCGATCAGCCCCAGCATTTT
d_gene: TRBD2; v_gene: TRBV7-3; j_gene: TRBJ2-5; abundance: .; CDR3aa: CASSPAGGGETQYF; CDR3nt: TGTGCCAGCAGCCCAGCGGGGGGAGGAGAGACCCAGTACTTC
d_gene: TRBD1; v_gene: TRBV6-2/TRBV6-3; j_gene: TRBJ2-3; abundance: .; CDR3aa: CASSAPLGTDDTQYF; CDR3nt: TGTGCCAGCAGTGCTCCTCTCGGGACAGATGATACGCAGTATTTT
d_gene: .; v_gene: TRBV28; j_gene: TRBJ1-2; abundance: .; CDR3aa: CASSFQTDYGYTF; CDR3nt: TGTGCCAGCAGTTTTCAGACAGACTATGGCTACACCTTC
d_gene: TRBD2; v_gene: TRBV2; j_gene: TRBJ2-5; abundance: .; CDR3aa: CASSGVGGEETQYF; CDR3nt: TGTGCCAGCAGTGGGGTCGGGGGGGAAGAGACCCAGTACTTC
d_gene: .; v_gene: TRBV15; j_gene: TRBJ2-7; abundance: .; CDR3aa: CATSRDIGEQYF; CDR3nt: TGTGCCACCAGCAGAGATATCGGGGAGCAGTACTTC
d_gene: TRBD2; v_gene: TRBV15; j_gene: TRBJ2-7; abundance: .; CDR3aa: CATSREGVVLAGYYEQYF; CDR3nt: TGTGCCACCAGCAGAGAGGGGGTAGTACTAGCGGGATACTACGAGCAGTACTTC
d_gene: TRBD2; v_gene: TRBV9; j_gene: TRBJ2-4; abundance: once; CDR3aa: CAGSVGGEAVHNIQYF; CDR3nt: TGTGCCGGCAGCGTCGGGGGGGAGGCCGTCCATAACATTCAGTACTTC
d_gene: .; v_gene: TRBV13; j_gene: TRBJ1-1; abundance: .; CDR3aa: CASSWMKPTRNTEAFF; CDR3nt: TGTGCCAGCAGCTGGATGAAGCCGACAAGGAACACTGAAGCTTTCTTT
d_gene: .; v_gene: TRBV7-2; j_gene: TRBJ2-1; abundance: .; CDR3aa: CASSLSPLAAREQFF; CDR3nt: TGTGCCAGCAGCTTAAGTCCTCTAGCCGCCCGTGAGCAGTTCTTC
d_gene: TRBD2; v_gene: TRBV27; j_gene: TRBJ2-3; abundance: .; CDR3aa: CASSPLAGGLTDTQYF; CDR3nt: TGTGCCAGCAGCCCTTTAGCGGGAGGTTTGACAGATACGCAGTATTTT
d_gene: .; v_gene: TRBV7-2; j_gene: TRBJ1-1; abundance: .; CDR3aa: CASSLSGVTEAFF; CDR3nt: TGTGCCAGCAGCTTAAGCGGTGTTACTGAAGCTTTCTTT
d_gene: .; v_gene: TRBV6-5; j_gene: TRBJ1-1; abundance: .; CDR3aa: CASSYGGWTEAFF; CDR3nt: TGTGCCAGCAGTTACGGGGGGTGGACTGAAGCTTTCTTT
d_gene: .; v_gene: TRBV5-6; j_gene: TRBJ1-4; abundance: .; CDR3aa: CASSLSGGGEKLFF; CDR3nt: TGTGCCAGCAGCTTGTCCGGGGGCGGTGAAAAACTGTTTTTT
d_gene: .; v_gene: TRBV11-3; j_gene: TRBJ2-5; abundance: .; CDR3aa: CASSFGGRTPSETQYF; CDR3nt: TGTGCCAGCAGCTTCGGGGGCCGGACTCCCTCGGAGACCCAGTACTTC
d_gene: .; v_gene: TRBV3-1/TRBV3-2; j_gene: TRBJ1-2; abundance: .; CDR3aa: CASSPGGLPYGYTF; CDR3nt: TGTGCCAGCAGCCCCGGGGGCCTACCCTATGGCTACACCTTC
d_gene: .; v_gene: TRBV3-1/TRBV3-2; j_gene: TRBJ1-2; abundance: .; CDR3aa: CASSQEQLYGYTF; CDR3nt: TGTGCCAGCAGCCAAGAACAACTCTATGGCTACACCTTC
d_gene: .; v_gene: TRBV11-2; j_gene: TRBJ1-2; abundance: once; CDR3aa: CASSLQGFNYGYTF; CDR3nt: TGTGCCAGCAGCTTACAGGGTTTTAACTATGGCTACACCTTC
d_gene: .; v_gene: TRBV3-1/TRBV3-2; j_gene: TRBJ2-7; abundance: few; CDR3aa: CASSQATGVPYEQYF; CDR3nt: TGTGCCAGCAGCCAGGCGACGGGGGTTCCCTACGAGCAGTACTTC
d_gene: .; v_gene: TRBV16; j_gene: TRBJ1-2; abundance: .; CDR3aa: CASSQSDYGYTF; CDR3nt: TGTGCCAGCAGCCAATCGGACTATGGCTACACCTTC
d_gene: TRBD2; v_gene: TRBV15; j_gene: TRBJ2-1; abundance: .; CDR3aa: CATSGRAGTPNEQFF; CDR3nt: TGTGCCACCAGTGGGCGAGCGGGAACTCCCAATGAGCAGTTCTTC